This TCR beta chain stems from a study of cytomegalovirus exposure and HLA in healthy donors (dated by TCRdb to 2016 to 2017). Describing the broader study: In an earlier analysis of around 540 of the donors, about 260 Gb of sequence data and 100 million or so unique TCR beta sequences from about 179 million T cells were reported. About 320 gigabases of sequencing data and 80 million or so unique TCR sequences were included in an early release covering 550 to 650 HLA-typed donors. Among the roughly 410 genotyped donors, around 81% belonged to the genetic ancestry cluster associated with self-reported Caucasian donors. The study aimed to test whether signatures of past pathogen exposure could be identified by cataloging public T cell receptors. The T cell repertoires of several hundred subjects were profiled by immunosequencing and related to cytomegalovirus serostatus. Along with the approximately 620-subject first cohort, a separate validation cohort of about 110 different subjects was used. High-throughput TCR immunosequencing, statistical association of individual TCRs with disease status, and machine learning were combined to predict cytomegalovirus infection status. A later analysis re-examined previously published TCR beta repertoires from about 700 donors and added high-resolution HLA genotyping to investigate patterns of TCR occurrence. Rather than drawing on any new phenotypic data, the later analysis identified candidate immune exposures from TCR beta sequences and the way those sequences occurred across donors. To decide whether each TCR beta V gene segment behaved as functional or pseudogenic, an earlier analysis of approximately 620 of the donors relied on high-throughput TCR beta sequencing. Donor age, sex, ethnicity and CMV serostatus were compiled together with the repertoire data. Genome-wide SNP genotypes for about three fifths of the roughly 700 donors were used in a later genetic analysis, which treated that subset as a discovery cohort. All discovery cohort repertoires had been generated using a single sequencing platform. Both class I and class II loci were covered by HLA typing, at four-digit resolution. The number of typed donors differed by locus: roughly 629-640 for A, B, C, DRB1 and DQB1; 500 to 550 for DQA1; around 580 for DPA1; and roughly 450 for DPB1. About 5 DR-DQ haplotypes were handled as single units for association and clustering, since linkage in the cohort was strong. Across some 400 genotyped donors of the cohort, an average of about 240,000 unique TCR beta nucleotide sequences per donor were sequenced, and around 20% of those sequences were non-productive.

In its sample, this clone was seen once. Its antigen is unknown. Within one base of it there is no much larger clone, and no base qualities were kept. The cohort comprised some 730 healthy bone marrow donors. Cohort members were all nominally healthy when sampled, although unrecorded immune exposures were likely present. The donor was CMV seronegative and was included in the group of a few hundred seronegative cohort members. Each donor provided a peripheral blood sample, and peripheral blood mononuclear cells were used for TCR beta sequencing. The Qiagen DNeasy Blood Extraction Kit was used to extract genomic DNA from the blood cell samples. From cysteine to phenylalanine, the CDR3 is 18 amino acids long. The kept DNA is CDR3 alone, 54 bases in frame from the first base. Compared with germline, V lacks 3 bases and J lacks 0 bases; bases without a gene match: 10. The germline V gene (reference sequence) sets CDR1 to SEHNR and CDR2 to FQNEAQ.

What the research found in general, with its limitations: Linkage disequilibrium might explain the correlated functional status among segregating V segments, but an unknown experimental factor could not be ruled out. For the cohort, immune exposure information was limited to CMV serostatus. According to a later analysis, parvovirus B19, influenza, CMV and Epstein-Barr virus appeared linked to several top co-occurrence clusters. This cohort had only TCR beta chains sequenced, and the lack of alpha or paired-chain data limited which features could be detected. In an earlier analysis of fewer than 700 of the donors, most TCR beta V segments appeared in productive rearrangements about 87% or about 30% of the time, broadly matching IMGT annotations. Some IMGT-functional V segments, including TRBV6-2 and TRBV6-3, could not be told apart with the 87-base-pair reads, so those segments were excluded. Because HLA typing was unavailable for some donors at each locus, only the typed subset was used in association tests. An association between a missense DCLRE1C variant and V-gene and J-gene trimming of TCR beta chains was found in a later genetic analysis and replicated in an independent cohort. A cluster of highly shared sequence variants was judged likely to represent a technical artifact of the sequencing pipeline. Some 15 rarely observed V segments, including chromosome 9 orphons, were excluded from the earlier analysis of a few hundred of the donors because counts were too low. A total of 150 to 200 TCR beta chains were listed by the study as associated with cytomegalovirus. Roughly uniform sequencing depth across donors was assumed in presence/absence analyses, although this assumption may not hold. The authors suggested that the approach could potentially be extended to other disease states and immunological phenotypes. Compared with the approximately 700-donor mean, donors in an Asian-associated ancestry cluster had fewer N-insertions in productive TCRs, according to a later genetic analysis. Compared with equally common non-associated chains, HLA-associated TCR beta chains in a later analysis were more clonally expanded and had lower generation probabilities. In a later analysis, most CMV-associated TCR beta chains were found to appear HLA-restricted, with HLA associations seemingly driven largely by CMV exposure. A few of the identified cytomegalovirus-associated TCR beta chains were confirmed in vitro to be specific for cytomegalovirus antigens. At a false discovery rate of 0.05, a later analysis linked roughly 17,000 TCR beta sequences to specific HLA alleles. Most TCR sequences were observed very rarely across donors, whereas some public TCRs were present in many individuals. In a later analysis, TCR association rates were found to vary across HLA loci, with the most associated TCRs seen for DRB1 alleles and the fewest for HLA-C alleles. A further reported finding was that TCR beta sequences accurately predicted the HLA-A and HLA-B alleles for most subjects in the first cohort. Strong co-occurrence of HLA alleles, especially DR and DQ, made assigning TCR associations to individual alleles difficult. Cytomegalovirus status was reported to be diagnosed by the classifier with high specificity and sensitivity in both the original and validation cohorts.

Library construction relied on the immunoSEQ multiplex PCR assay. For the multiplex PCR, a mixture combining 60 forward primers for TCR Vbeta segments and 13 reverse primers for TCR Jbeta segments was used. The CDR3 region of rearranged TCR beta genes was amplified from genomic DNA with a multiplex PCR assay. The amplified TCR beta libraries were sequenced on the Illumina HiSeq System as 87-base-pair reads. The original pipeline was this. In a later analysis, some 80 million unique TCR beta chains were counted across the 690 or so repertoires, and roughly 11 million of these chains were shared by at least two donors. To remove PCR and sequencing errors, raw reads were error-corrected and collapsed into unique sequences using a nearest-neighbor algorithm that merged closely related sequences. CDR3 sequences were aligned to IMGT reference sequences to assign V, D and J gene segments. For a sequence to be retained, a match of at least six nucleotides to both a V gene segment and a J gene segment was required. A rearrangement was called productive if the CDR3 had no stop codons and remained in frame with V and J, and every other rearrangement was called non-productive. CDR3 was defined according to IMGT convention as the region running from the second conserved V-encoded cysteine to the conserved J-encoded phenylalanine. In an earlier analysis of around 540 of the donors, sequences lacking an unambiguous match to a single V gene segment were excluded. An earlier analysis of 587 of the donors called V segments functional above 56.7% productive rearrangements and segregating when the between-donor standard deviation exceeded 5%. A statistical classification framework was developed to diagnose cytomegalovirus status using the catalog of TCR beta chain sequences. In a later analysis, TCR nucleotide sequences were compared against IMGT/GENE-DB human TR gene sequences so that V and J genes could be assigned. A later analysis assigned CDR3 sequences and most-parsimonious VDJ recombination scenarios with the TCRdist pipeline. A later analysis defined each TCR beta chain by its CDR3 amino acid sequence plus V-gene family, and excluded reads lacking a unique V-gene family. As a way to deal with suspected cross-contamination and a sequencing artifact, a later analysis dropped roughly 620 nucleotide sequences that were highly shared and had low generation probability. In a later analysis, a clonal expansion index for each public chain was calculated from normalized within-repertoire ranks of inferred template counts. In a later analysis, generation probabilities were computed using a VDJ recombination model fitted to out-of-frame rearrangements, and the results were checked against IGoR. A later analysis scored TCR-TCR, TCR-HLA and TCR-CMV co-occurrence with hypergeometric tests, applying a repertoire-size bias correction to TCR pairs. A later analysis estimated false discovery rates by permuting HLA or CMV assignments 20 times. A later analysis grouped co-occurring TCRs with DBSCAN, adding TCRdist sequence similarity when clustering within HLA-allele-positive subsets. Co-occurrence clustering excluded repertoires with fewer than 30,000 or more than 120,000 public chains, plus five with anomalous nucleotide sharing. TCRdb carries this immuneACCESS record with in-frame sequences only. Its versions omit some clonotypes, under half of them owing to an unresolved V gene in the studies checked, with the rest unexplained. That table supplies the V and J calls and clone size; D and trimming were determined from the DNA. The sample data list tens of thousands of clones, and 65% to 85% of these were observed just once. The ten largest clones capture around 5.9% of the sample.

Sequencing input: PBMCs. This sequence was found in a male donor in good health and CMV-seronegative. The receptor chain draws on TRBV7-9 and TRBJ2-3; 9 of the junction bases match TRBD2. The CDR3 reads CASSFGIAGVLSTDTQYF. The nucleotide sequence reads TGTGCCAGCAGCTTTGGGATAGCGGGAGTCCTTAGCACAGATACGCAGTATTTT. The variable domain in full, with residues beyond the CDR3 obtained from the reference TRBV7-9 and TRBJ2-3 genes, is DTGVSQNPRHKITKRGQNVTFRCDPISEHNRLYWYRQTLGQGPEFLTYFQNEAQLEKSRLLSDRFSAERPKGSFSTLEIQRTEQGDSAMYLCASSFGIAGVLSTDTQYFGPGTRLTVL.